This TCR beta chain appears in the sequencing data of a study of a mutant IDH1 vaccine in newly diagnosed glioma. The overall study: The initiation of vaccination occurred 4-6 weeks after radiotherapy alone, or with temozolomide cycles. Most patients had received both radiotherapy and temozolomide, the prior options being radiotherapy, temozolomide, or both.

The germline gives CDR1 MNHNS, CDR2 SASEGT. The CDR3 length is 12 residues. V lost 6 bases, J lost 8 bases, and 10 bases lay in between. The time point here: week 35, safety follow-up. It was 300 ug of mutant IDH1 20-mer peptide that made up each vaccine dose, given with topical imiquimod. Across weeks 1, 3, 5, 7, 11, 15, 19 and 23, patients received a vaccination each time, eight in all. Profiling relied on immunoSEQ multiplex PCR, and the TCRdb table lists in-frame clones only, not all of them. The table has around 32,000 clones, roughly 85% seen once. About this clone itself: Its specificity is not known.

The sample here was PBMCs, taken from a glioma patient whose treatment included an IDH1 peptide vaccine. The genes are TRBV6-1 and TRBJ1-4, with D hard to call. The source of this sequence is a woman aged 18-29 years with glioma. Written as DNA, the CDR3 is TGTGCCAGCAGGCCTCTGGGCGAAAAACTGTTTTTT. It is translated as CASRPLGEKLFF.